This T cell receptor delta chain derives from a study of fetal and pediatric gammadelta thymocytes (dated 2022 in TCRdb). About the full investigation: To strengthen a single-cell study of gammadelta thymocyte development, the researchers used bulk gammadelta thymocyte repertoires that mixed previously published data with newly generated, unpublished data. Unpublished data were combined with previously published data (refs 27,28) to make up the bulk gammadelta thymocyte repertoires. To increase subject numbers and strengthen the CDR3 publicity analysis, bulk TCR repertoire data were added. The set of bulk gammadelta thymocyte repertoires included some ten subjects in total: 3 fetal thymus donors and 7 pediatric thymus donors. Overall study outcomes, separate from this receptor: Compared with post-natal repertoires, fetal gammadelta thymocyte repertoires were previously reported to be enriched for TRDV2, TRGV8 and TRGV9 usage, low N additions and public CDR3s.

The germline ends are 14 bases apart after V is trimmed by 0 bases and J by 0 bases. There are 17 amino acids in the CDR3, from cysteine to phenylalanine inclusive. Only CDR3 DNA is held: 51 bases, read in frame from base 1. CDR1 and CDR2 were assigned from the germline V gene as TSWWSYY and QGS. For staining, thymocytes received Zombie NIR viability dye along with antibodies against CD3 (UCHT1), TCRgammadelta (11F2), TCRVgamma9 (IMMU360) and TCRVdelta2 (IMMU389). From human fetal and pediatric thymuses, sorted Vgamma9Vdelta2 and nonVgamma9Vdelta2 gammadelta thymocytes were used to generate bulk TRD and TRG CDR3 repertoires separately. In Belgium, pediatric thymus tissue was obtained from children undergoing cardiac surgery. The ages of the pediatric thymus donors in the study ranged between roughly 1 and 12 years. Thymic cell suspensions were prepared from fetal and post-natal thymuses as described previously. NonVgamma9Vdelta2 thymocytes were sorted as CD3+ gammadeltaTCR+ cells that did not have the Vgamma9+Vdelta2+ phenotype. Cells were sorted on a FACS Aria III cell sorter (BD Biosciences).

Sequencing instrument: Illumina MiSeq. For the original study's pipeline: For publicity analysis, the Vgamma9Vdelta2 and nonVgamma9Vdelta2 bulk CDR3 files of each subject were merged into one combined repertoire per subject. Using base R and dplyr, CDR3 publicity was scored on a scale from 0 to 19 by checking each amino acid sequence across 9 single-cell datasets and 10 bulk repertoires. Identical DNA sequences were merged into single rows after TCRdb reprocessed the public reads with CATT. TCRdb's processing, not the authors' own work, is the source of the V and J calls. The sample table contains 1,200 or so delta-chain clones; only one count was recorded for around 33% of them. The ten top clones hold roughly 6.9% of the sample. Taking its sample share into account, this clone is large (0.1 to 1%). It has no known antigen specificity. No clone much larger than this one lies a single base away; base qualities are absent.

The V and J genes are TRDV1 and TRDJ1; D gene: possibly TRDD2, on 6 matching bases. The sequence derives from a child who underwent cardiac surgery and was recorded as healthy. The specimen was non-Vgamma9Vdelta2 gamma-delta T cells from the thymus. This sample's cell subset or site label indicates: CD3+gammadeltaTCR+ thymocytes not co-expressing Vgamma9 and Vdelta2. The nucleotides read TGTGCTCTTGGGGAACTTCCTACGGACTTTTACACCGATAAACTCATCTTT. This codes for CALGELPTDFYTDKLIF.